This TCR beta chain is drawn from a study of OX40 agonist ivuxolimab in advanced cancers. Study overall: Patients receiving dose escalation had hepatocellular carcinoma, melanoma, renal cell or head and neck cancer. The study reported partial responses in three patients: one hepatocellular carcinoma, two cutaneous melanoma.

To note about this clone: Its specificity is unknown.

The CDR3 contains 13 residues. Germline V CDR1 and CDR2: SGHAT, FQNNGV. Trimming removed 0 bases from V and 5 bases from J, with 7 bases in between. Only in-frame clones appear in the TCRdb table, and some are missing; sequencing was by immunoSEQ multiplex PCR. Of tens of thousands of clones in the sample, more than 75% are singletons; the top ten hold 4% to 4.5%. Findings and caveats of the study: In general, CD8+ T cells held more expanded clones than CD4+ did, on average. Doses of 0.1 to 3.0 mg/kg were accompanied by clonal expansion of CD4+ and CD8+ blood T cells by week 6.

The source material was CD4+ or CD8+ T cells sorted from blood, sampled in a trial of the OX40 agonist ivuxolimab. The J gene is TRBJ1-1, the V gene TRBV11-2; D gene uncertain. This clonotype originated in an adult with an advanced solid tumor such as melanoma, head and neck, liver or kidney cancer. CDR3 sequence (DNA): TGTGCCAGCAGCTTAGATCTCAGAACTGAAGCTTTCTTT. Translated: CASSLDLRTEAFF. Drawing the rest from reference TRBV11-2 and TRBJ1-1, the complete variable domain is EAGVAQSPRYKIIEKRQSVAFWCNPISGHATLYWYQQILGQGPKLLIQFQNNGVVDDSQLPKDRFSAERLKGVDSTLKIQPAKLEDSAVYLCASSLDLRTEAFFGQGTRLTVV.